Shown below are 10 T cell receptor beta chains from a single sample sequenced in a study of regulatory T cells in long-lasting Graves disease listed by TCRdb under 2021. Library preparation used multiplex PCR. The reads were generated on an Illumina HiSeq 4000. To build TCR beta libraries, CDR3 regions were amplified by Arm-PCR using iRepertoire HTBI primers. TCRdb passed the public sequencing reads through fastp at Q25 and MiXCR, retaining productive beta sequences. Entries are consolidated by CDR3 protein sequence, retaining the most common genes and DNA. The sample contains about 420,000 distinct CDR3 sequences, approximately 16% of them found a single time. Clones ranked in the top ten supply about a quarter of the sample. The time point label, as the study defines it: newly diagnosed GD, antithyroid drugs for less than 3 months. RNA was extracted from PBMCs in TRIzol for both TCR sequencing and RNA sequencing.

This sample was also put to use in a study of T cells in Graves' hyperthyroidism and ophthalmopathy.

The specimen comprised peripheral blood mononuclear cells (PBMCs), sampled at new diagnosis, from a patient treated with antithyroid drugs. Source of these receptors: a woman between 18 and 30 years old with Graves disease. Donor details come from another sample of the same person, matched by shared clones.

This clonotype was found many times. This chain uses TRBV7-8 with TRBJ1-1; 9 positions match TRBD1. The ends lost 3 bases at V and 1 base at J; junction bases unmatched: 12. The germline gives CDR1 SGHVS, CDR2 FQNEAQ. CDR3 length: 18 residues. The DNA of the CDR3 is TGTGCCAGCAGCTTGCTCCCCGGACAGGGGATCTCGAACACTGAAGCTTTCTTT. Translating gives CASSLLPGQGISNTEAFF.

This clonotype was picked up many times. V and J are TRBV7-2 and TRBJ1-5; D is unresolved. Trimming took off 0 bases at V and 7 bases at J, with 10 bases between the two ends. Germline assignment: CDR1 SGHTA and CDR2 FQGNSA. The CDR3 length is 14 residues. For the CDR3, the DNA is TGTGCCAGCAGCTTAGCACTAAGAAACCAGCCCCAGCATTTT. Translation gives CASSLALRNQPQHF.

This clonotype was seen more than once but under ten times. The genes are TRBV29-1 and TRBJ2-5, with D possibly matching TRBD2 (6 bases). V was shortened by 2 bases and J by 4 bases, with 14 bases between the two germline ends. The CDR3 consists of 14 residues. Germline V gene sequence: CDR1 SQVTM, CDR2 ANQGSEA. The CDR3: CSVEYSGRIETQYF. The CDR3 DNA reads as TGCAGCGTTGAATATTCCGGGAGAATAGAGACCCAGTACTTC.

Many counts were recorded for this clonotype. The chain couples TRBV28 to TRBJ1-5, with 8 bases fitting TRBD1. The J segment lost 2 bases and the V segment lost 3 bases, leaving 9 bases of the junction unmatched. The germline V gene encodes CDR1 MDHEN and CDR2 SYDVKM. The CDR3 consists of 17 residues. This chain's CDR3 is CASSLGPDRVGNQPQHF. CDR3 nucleotides: TGTGCCAGCAGTTTGGGACCGGACAGGGTGGGCAATCAGCCCCAGCATTTT.

The V call is TRBV24-1, the J call TRBJ2-2; possibly TRBD1 for D (5 bases). The V and J ends lost 5 bases and 7 bases respectively, with 10 bases between them. The CDR3 contains 13 residues. Germline loops: CDR1 KGHDR, CDR2 SFDVKD. CDR3 sequence reads: CATSGLGVGELFF. The CDR3 DNA is TGTGCCACCAGTGGATTAGGGGTCGGGGAGCTGTTTTTT.

V and J are TRBV20-1 and TRBJ2-7, with 12 bases aligning to TRBD2. The germline gives CDR1 DFQATT, CDR2 SNEGSKA (reference sequence). With 6 bases clipped from V and 1 base from J, the junction kept 7 bases outside the gene matches. The CDR3 sequence is 15 residues long. This CDR3 reads CSARGTSGLSYEQYF. The DNA for the CDR3 is TGCAGTGCCCGAGGGACTAGCGGGCTATCCTACGAGCAGTACTTC.

This clonotype was detected a few times. V gene TRBV6-9 combines with J gene TRBJ1-4, with D possibly TRBD1 on 6 matching bases. Trimming cost V 4 bases and J 5 bases, with 17 bases left between them. The CDR3 runs 16 residues. In germline, CDR1 is MNHGY, CDR2 SVAAGI. This chain's CDR3 is CASSSQGPNLNEKLFF. In DNA, the CDR3 is TGTGCCAGCAGTTCCCAGGGGCCTAATTTGAATGAAAAACTGTTTTTT.

This clonotype was recorded at least ten times. V usage is TRBV3-1 and J usage is TRBJ2-2, with a weak D call TRBD1 (6 bases). CDR1 is LGHDT, CDR2 YNNKEL, per germline (reference sequence). V was clipped by 5 bases and J by 6 bases, with 13 bases between them. CDR3 size: 14 residues. The CDR3 loop is CASSYTGSSGELFF. The CDR3 coding sequence is TGTGCCAGCAGCTACACAGGGTCCTCCGGGGAGCTGTTTTTT. The whole variable domain, filled in from reference TRBV3-1 and TRBJ2-2, reads DTAVSQTPKYLVTQMGNDKSIKCEQNLGHDTMYWYKQDSKKFLKIMFSYNNKELIINETVPNRFSPKSPDKAHLNLHINSLELGDSAVYFCASSYTGSSGELFFGEGSRLTVL.

This clonotype was counted ten times or more. V usage is TRBV6-5 and J usage is TRBJ1-1; tentative D call: TRBD1 (6 bases). Trimming took 0 bases from V and 0 from J, leaving 11 bases between them. The germline CDR1 and CDR2 sequences are MNHEY and SVGAGI. The CDR3 is made up of 16 amino acids. In nucleotides, the CDR3 is TGTGCCAGCAGTTACTCGATGGGACACCTGAACACTGAAGCTTTCTTT. This gives the protein CASSYSMGHLNTEAFF.

This clonotype was recorded a few times. The chain has TRBV30 and TRBJ1-5, with D perhaps TRBD1 (6 bases). The ends were cut back, 5 bases at V and 6 bases at J, with 14 bases in the middle. CDR3 length: 13 amino acids. Germline assignment: CDR1 GTSNPN and CDR2 SVGIG (reference sequence). The CDR3 sequence is CAWVHRDRQPQHF. Written as DNA, the CDR3 is TGTGCCTGGGTCCACAGGGATCGTCAGCCCCAGCATTTT.